These 9 T cell receptor beta chains share one sample of origin, sequenced in a study of a mutant IDH1 vaccine in newly diagnosed glioma. These receptors' targets are unknown. Time point indicated: week 5, during vaccination. Vaccination comprised doses that each held 300 ug of mutant IDH1 20-mer peptide, plus topical imiquimod. Sequencing was performed with immunoSEQ multiplex PCR; in TCRdb, only in-frame clones are kept and a portion is missing. The repertoire holds some 35,000 clones, with 80% to 90% as singletons. Source: PBMCs, taken from a glioma patient whose treatment included an IDH1 peptide vaccine. Source of these receptors: a man in his forties or fifties with glioma.

The chain uses TRBV19 and TRBJ2-1; D perhaps matches TRBD2 (6 bases). Deletions cut 6 bases from V and 4 bases from J, with 13 bases between. This CDR3 comprises 14 residues. CDR1 and CDR2 (germline): LNHDA, SQIVND (reference sequence). CDR3 bases: TGTGCCAGTAGGGCGGGAAGGGGATACAATGAGCAGTTCTTC. This codes for CASRAGRGYNEQFF.

The gene calls are TRBV29-1 and TRBJ2-7; a possible D gene is TRBD1 (6 bases). Germline V CDR1 and CDR2: SQVTM, ANQGSEA. Trimming took 6 bases from V and 2 from J, leaving 11 bases between them. The CDR3 sequence is 12 residues long. The CDR3 region is CSVRQAAYEQYF. Here the CDR3 DNA reads TGCAGCGTCCGACAGGCAGCCTACGAGCAGTACTTC.

This clone was detected a few times. The CDR3 is CASSRRYTIYF. Here the CDR3 DNA reads TGTGCCAGCAGCCGACGGTACACCATATATTTT. The rearrangement links TRBV14 to TRBJ1-3; D remains unclear. This CDR3 is built from 11 residues. CDR1 is SGHDN and CDR2 is FVKESK in the germline V gene. Trimming took off 4 bases at V and 8 bases at J, with 6 bases between the two ends.

This sequence joins TRBV25-1 and TRBJ1-3; 9 bases fit TRBD1. CDR1 is MGHDK and CDR2 is SYGVNS in the germline V gene. Trimming removed 11 bases from V and 0 bases from J; junction bases left unmatched: 8. The CDR3 loop spans 15 amino acids. The DNA of the CDR3 is TGTGCCGCGGGGACAGGGCCTAACTCTGGAAACACCATATATTTT. It yields the protein CAAGTGPNSGNTIYF.

This sequence joins TRBV2 and TRBJ2-7; 8 nucleotides align to TRBD2. V was pared by 4 bases and J by 0 bases, with 5 bases of the junction left unmatched. Per the germline V gene, CDR1 is SNHLY and CDR2 is FYNNEI. The CDR3 totals 15 residues. In DNA form, the CDR3 reads TGTGCCAGCAGTGCTAGCGGGTCTAGCTCCTACGAGCAGTACTTC. Translated, it gives CASSASGSSSYEQYF.

Only one count was recorded for this clone. The chain carries TRBV28 and TRBJ2-7; D perhaps matches TRBD1 (7 bases). CDR1 and CDR2 from the germline V gene are MDHEN and SYDVKM. Trimming took off 3 bases at V and 2 bases at J, with 20 bases between the two ends. This CDR3 has 17 residues. The CDR3 protein is CASSFGAGQTKAYEQYF. As DNA, the CDR3 is TGTGCCAGCAGTTTCGGGGCGGGACAGACGAAGGCCTACGAGCAGTACTTC.

The chain combines TRBV7-2 with TRBJ1-1; a weak D match, TRBD1 (6 bases). This CDR3 comprises 16 residues. V was shortened by 1 base and J by 5 bases, with 17 bases between the two germline ends. Germline values: CDR1 SGHTA, CDR2 FQGNSA. CDR3 bases: TGTGCCAGCAGCTTAGTGTCGCAGGGCAGGGGAACTGAAGCTTTCTTT. It specifies CASSLVSQGRGTEAFF. Filled out from reference TRBV7-2 and TRBJ1-1, the complete variable domain reads GAGVSQSPSNKVTEKGKDVELRCDPISGHTALYWYRQSLGQGLEFLIYFQGNSAPDKSGLPSDRFSAERTGGSVSTLTIQRTQQEDSAVYLCASSLVSQGRGTEAFFGQGTRLTVV.

This clone was found once. V and J are TRBV5-1 and TRBJ2-7, with no clear D. This CDR3 has 11 amino acids. Trimming took 7 bases from V and 5 from J, leaving 10 bases between them. In germline, CDR1 is SGHRS, CDR2 YFSETQ. The CDR3 coding sequence is TGCGCCAGCGGTAATCGGGACGAGCAGTACTTC. Its translation: CASGNRDEQYF.

This clone has just a few counts. The J gene is TRBJ1-5, the V gene TRBV6-5; a possible D gene is TRBD1 (5 bases). Trimming removed 6 bases at V and 6 bases at J, with 15 bases between. From germline, CDR1 is MNHEY and CDR2 SVGAGI. The CDR3 is 14 amino acids. The CDR3 loop reads CASRGGGTSQPQHF. CDR3 nucleotide sequence: TGTGCCAGCAGGGGTGGGGGAACTAGTCAGCCCCAGCATTTT.